A selection of T cell receptor beta chains follows, all from one sample in a study of identical twins. TCRdb analysed the 5' RACE reads with MiXCR anew, one entry per CDR3 protein. In the table there are approximately 630,000 distinct CDR3 sequences, about 7% of which are singletons. These same records also appear under a second study, on yellow fever vaccine responses in identical twins.

The sample was PBMCs. These receptors were taken from a woman aged 18-29 years in good health. CDR3s include the opening cysteine and the closing phenylalanine or tryptophan. A D gene is named only where the DNA matches it firmly. Rows give clone size only sometimes, using once, few, many, or a class for an expanded clone.

D gene: -; J gene: TRBJ2-2; V gene: TRBV7-3; clone size: many; CDR3 protein: CASSFRGGVGANTGELFF; CDR3 DNA: TGTGCCAGCAGCTTTAGGGGCGGGGTCGGCGCGAACACCGGGGAGCTGTTTTTT
D gene: TRBD2; J gene: TRBJ2-1; V gene: TRBV14; clone size: many; CDR3 protein: CASSQDATSGSPYNEQFF; CDR3 DNA: TGTGCCAGCAGCCAAGATGCGACTAGCGGGAGTCCTTACAATGAGCAGTTCTTC
D gene: -; J gene: TRBJ2-1; V gene: TRBV6-1; clone size: -; CDR3 protein: CASRTGTSNYNEQFF; CDR3 DNA: TGTGCCAGCAGGACCGGGACTTCGAACTACAATGAGCAGTTCTTC
D gene: -; J gene: TRBJ2-1; V gene: TRBV14; clone size: -; CDR3 protein: CASSQALGVYHNEQFF; CDR3 DNA: TGTGCCAGCAGCCAAGCTCTGGGTGTGTATCACAATGAGCAGTTCTTC
D gene: -; J gene: TRBJ2-7; V gene: TRBV27; clone size: -; CDR3 protein: CASSSSDVNEQYF; CDR3 DNA: TGTGCCAGCAGTTCGTCCGACGTCAACGAGCAGTACTTC
D gene: TRBD1; J gene: TRBJ1-5; V gene: TRBV12-3/TRBV12-4; clone size: -; CDR3 protein: CASKTGGSNQPQHF; CDR3 DNA: TGTGCCAGCAAAACAGGGGGCAGCAATCAGCCCCAGCATTTT
D gene: -; J gene: TRBJ2-1; V gene: TRBV10-3; clone size: few; CDR3 protein: CAISDPASSEQFF; CDR3 DNA: TGTGCCATCAGTGACCCGGCTAGTAGCGAGCAGTTCTTC
D gene: -; J gene: TRBJ1-1; V gene: TRBV20-1; clone size: -; CDR3 protein: CSAPDGSTEAFF; CDR3 DNA: TGCAGTGCTCCGGACGGGAGCACTGAAGCTTTCTTT
D gene: -; J gene: TRBJ2-2; V gene: TRBV12-3/TRBV12-4; clone size: many; CDR3 protein: CASSSQGNTGELFF; CDR3 DNA: TGTGCCAGCAGTAGCCAGGGGAACACCGGGGAGCTGTTTTTT
D gene: -; J gene: TRBJ2-2; V gene: TRBV12-3/TRBV12-4; clone size: few; CDR3 protein: CASSFGERTGELFF; CDR3 DNA: TGTGCCAGCAGTTTCGGGGAACGCACCGGGGAGCTGTTTTTT
D gene: -; J gene: TRBJ1-1; V gene: TRBV5-1; clone size: -; CDR3 protein: CASRHDRYDEAFF; CDR3 DNA: TGCGCCAGCAGACACGACAGGTATGATGAAGCTTTCTTT
D gene: -; J gene: TRBJ2-2; V gene: TRBV12-3/TRBV12-4; clone size: few; CDR3 protein: CASRPRPIGELFF; CDR3 DNA: TGTGCCAGCCGCCCTAGGCCCATCGGGGAGCTGTTTTTT
D gene: -; J gene: TRBJ1-4; V gene: TRBV12-3/TRBV12-4; clone size: many; CDR3 protein: CASSFFLLGTNEKLFF; CDR3 DNA: TGTGCCAGCAGTTTTTTTTTATTGGGGACTAATGAAAAACTGTTTTTT
D gene: TRBD1; J gene: TRBJ2-4; V gene: TRBV7-2; clone size: once; CDR3 protein: CASTTGTEKNIQYF; CDR3 DNA: TGTGCCAGCACCACCGGGACAGAAAAAAACATTCAGTACTTC
D gene: TRBD2; J gene: TRBJ2-1; V gene: TRBV9; clone size: few; CDR3 protein: CASSAKGLPISYNEQFF; CDR3 DNA: TGTGCCAGCAGCGCCAAGGGACTACCTATCTCCTACAATGAGCAGTTCTTC
D gene: TRBD2; J gene: TRBJ2-2; V gene: TRBV12-3/TRBV12-4; clone size: -; CDR3 protein: CASSFVAGGGLFF; CDR3 DNA: TGTGCCAGCAGTTTTGTAGCGGGAGGGGGGCTGTTTTTT
D gene: TRBD1; J gene: TRBJ2-1; V gene: TRBV29-1; clone size: few; CDR3 protein: CSVEGLQGAYNEQFF; CDR3 DNA: TGCAGCGTTGAAGGATTGCAGGGGGCATACAATGAGCAGTTCTTC
D gene: TRBD2; J gene: TRBJ2-2; V gene: TRBV7-9; clone size: few; CDR3 protein: CASSSTSGTLGGELFF; CDR3 DNA: TGTGCCAGCAGCTCGACTAGCGGGACTCTTGGCGGGGAGCTGTTTTTT
D gene: TRBD1; J gene: TRBJ2-3; V gene: TRBV6-5; clone size: few; CDR3 protein: CASSYSIDRGRTDTQYF; CDR3 DNA: TGTGCCAGCAGTTACTCGATCGACAGGGGGCGTACAGATACGCAGTATTTT
D gene: TRBD2; J gene: TRBJ2-3; V gene: TRBV7-2; clone size: few; CDR3 protein: CASSRLALRSVSTQYF; CDR3 DNA: TGTGCCAGCAGCCGACTAGCGCTCCGGAGTGTTAGTACGCAGTATTTT
D gene: TRBD2; J gene: TRBJ2-5; V gene: TRBV24-1; clone size: few; CDR3 protein: CATSDTLGTSGSETQYF; CDR3 DNA: TGTGCCACCAGTGATACCTTAGGGACTAGCGGGAGTGAGACCCAGTACTTC
D gene: TRBD1; J gene: TRBJ1-6; V gene: TRBV28; clone size: few; CDR3 protein: CASSYPTGQGMGNSPLHF; CDR3 DNA: TGTGCCAGCAGTTACCCGACCGGACAGGGGATGGGAAATTCACCCCTCCACTTT
D gene: -; J gene: TRBJ1-2; V gene: TRBV12-3/TRBV12-4; clone size: few; CDR3 protein: CASSLWQQVNYGYTF; CDR3 DNA: TGTGCCAGCAGTTTATGGCAGCAAGTTAACTATGGCTACACCTTC
D gene: TRBD1; J gene: TRBJ2-1; V gene: TRBV28; clone size: -; CDR3 protein: CASSLRQGSTNEQFF; CDR3 DNA: TGTGCCAGCAGTCTCCGACAGGGGTCCACCAATGAGCAGTTCTTC
D gene: TRBD2; J gene: TRBJ2-1; V gene: TRBV24-1; clone size: -; CDR3 protein: CATSDTSPSGSSYNEQFF; CDR3 DNA: TGTGCCACCAGTGATACGTCTCCTAGCGGGTCCTCCTACAATGAGCAGTTCTTC
D gene: -; J gene: TRBJ2-1; V gene: TRBV7-3; clone size: many; CDR3 protein: CASSPGLTNEQFF; CDR3 DNA: TGTGCCAGCAGCCCGGGCCTTACGAATGAGCAGTTCTTC
D gene: -; J gene: TRBJ1-2; V gene: TRBV6-5; clone size: many; CDR3 protein: CASSSGRAGPNYGYTF; CDR3 DNA: TGTGCCAGCAGTTCAGGGAGGGCAGGGCCTAACTATGGCTACACCTTC
D gene: -; J gene: TRBJ1-5; V gene: TRBV29-1; clone size: few; CDR3 protein: CSVDRNSNQPQHF; CDR3 DNA: TGCAGCGTTGACAGAAATAGCAATCAGCCCCAGCATTTT
D gene: -; J gene: TRBJ2-1; V gene: TRBV7-9; clone size: few; CDR3 protein: CASSVRFEQFF; CDR3 DNA: TGTGCCAGCAGCGTTAGGTTTGAGCAGTTCTTC
D gene: TRBD1; J gene: TRBJ2-7; V gene: TRBV5-1; clone size: -; CDR3 protein: CASTRTGGNYEQYF; CDR3 DNA: TGCGCCAGCACCAGGACAGGGGGGAACTACGAGCAGTACTTC
D gene: -; J gene: TRBJ2-7; V gene: TRBV14; clone size: few; CDR3 protein: CASSQAGATGAYEQYF; CDR3 DNA: TGTGCCAGCAGCCAAGCTGGCGCGACGGGGGCTTACGAGCAGTACTTC
D gene: -; J gene: TRBJ2-7; V gene: TRBV20-1; clone size: many; CDR3 protein: CSAHAGTSYEQYF; CDR3 DNA: TGCAGTGCACACGCGGGCACATCCTACGAGCAGTACTTC
D gene: -; J gene: TRBJ1-6; V gene: TRBV7-9; clone size: few; CDR3 protein: CASSLEGAVNSPLHF; CDR3 DNA: TGTGCCAGCAGCTTAGAAGGGGCCGTGAATTCACCCCTCCACTTT
D gene: -; J gene: TRBJ2-7; V gene: TRBV5-6; clone size: few; CDR3 protein: CASSPRRKPYEQYF; CDR3 DNA: TGTGCCAGCAGCCCCCGGCGGAAGCCCTACGAGCAGTACTTC
D gene: -; J gene: TRBJ1-1; V gene: TRBV29-1; clone size: -; CDR3 protein: CSETPQTANTEAFF; CDR3 DNA: TGCAGCGAGACCCCCCAGACGGCGAACACTGAAGCTTTCTTT
D gene: TRBD1; J gene: TRBJ1-1; V gene: TRBV29-1; clone size: many; CDR3 protein: CSVRTGAGNTEAFF; CDR3 DNA: TGCAGCGTTAGGACAGGGGCAGGGAACACTGAAGCTTTCTTT
D gene: TRBD2; J gene: TRBJ2-5; V gene: TRBV2; clone size: few; CDR3 protein: CASRPGLAEQRTQYF; CDR3 DNA: TGTGCCAGCAGACCTGGACTAGCGGAACAACGGACCCAGTACTTC
D gene: -; J gene: TRBJ2-6; V gene: TRBV6-1; clone size: few; CDR3 protein: CASTRVGSGANVLTF; CDR3 DNA: TGTGCCAGCACTAGGGTCGGCTCTGGGGCCAACGTCCTGACTTTC
D gene: -; J gene: TRBJ2-1; V gene: TRBV10-3; clone size: few; CDR3 protein: CAISGMENNEQFF; CDR3 DNA: TGTGCCATCAGTGGAATGGAAAACAATGAGCAGTTCTTC
D gene: TRBD2; J gene: TRBJ2-7; V gene: TRBV20-1; clone size: -; CDR3 protein: CSASRGLAGPYEQYF; CDR3 DNA: TGCAGTGCTAGCCGGGGGCTAGCGGGACCCTACGAGCAGTACTTC
D gene: -; J gene: TRBJ2-7; V gene: TRBV29-1; clone size: few; CDR3 protein: CSVEEVGTGNEQYF; CDR3 DNA: TGCAGCGTTGAAGAAGTCGGGACCGGTAACGAGCAGTACTTC
D gene: -; J gene: TRBJ2-2; V gene: TRBV15; clone size: few; CDR3 protein: CATSRDSTTGELFF; CDR3 DNA: TGTGCCACCAGCAGGGACAGTACCACCGGGGAGCTGTTTTTT
D gene: -; J gene: TRBJ1-1; V gene: TRBV20-1; clone size: many; CDR3 protein: CSARNRVNTEAFF; CDR3 DNA: TGCAGTGCTAGAAACAGGGTGAACACTGAAGCTTTCTTT
D gene: -; J gene: TRBJ1-1; V gene: TRBV7-9; clone size: -; CDR3 protein: CASTEDTISEAFF; CDR3 DNA: TGTGCCAGCACTGAAGACACGATCTCTGAAGCTTTCTTT
D gene: TRBD2; J gene: TRBJ2-1; V gene: TRBV2; clone size: few; CDR3 protein: CASSGASGRAYNEQFF; CDR3 DNA: TGTGCCAGCAGTGGAGCTAGCGGGAGGGCCTACAATGAGCAGTTCTTC
D gene: -; J gene: TRBJ2-7; V gene: TRBV27; clone size: -; CDR3 protein: CASRARSTYEQYF; CDR3 DNA: TGTGCCAGCAGGGCCCGAAGTACCTACGAGCAGTACTTC
D gene: TRBD2; J gene: TRBJ2-1; V gene: TRBV5-1; clone size: many; CDR3 protein: CASSPGLATLGVFF; CDR3 DNA: TGCGCCAGCAGCCCGGGACTAGCGACCTTGGGAGTGTTCTTC
D gene: TRBD2; J gene: TRBJ2-5; V gene: TRBV7-9; clone size: -; CDR3 protein: CASSFWRGDGETQYF; CDR3 DNA: TGTGCCAGCAGCTTCTGGCGGGGGGATGGTGAGACCCAGTACTTC
D gene: TRBD2; J gene: TRBJ2-6; V gene: TRBV11-2; clone size: few; CDR3 protein: CASTSRASGSSGANVLTF; CDR3 DNA: TGTGCCAGCACCTCACGGGCTAGCGGGAGTTCCGGGGCCAACGTCCTGACTTTC
D gene: -; J gene: TRBJ2-1; V gene: TRBV12-3/TRBV12-4; clone size: many; CDR3 protein: CASSFRGNEQFF; CDR3 DNA: TGTGCCAGCAGTTTTCGAGGCAATGAGCAGTTCTTC
D gene: -; J gene: TRBJ1-3; V gene: TRBV4-2; clone size: few; CDR3 protein: CASSQETPFSGNTIYF; CDR3 DNA: TGTGCCAGCAGCCAAGAGACACCGTTCTCTGGAAACACCATATATTTT
D gene: -; J gene: TRBJ2-7; V gene: TRBV2; clone size: many; CDR3 protein: CASKDGYEQYF; CDR3 DNA: TGTGCCAGTAAGGACGGCTACGAGCAGTACTTC
D gene: -; J gene: TRBJ2-2; V gene: TRBV2; clone size: -; CDR3 protein: CASSESRDSANTGELFF; CDR3 DNA: TGTGCCAGCAGTGAGAGCCGTGACAGCGCGAACACCGGGGAGCTGTTTTTT
D gene: TRBD2; J gene: TRBJ2-7; V gene: TRBV5-1; clone size: -; CDR3 protein: CASSPGLAGVPNYEQYF; CDR3 DNA: TGCGCCAGCAGCCCCGGACTAGCGGGAGTCCCTAACTACGAGCAGTACTTC